This passage covers 16 T cell receptor beta chains from one sample sequenced in a study of cytomegalovirus exposure and HLA in healthy donors. The PCR made use of 60 Vbeta and 13 Jbeta primers. The method was immunoSEQ multiplex PCR; TCRdb's version includes in-frame clones alone and lacks a portion of them. The sample records about 200,000 clones, 70% to 85% being singletons. Sequencing was done on a sample of PBMCs. These receptor sequences come from a boy younger than 10 in good health and CMV-seronegative.

This clone was seen more than once but under ten times. V gene TRBV11-3 combines with J gene TRBJ2-3; TRBD1 might be the D (5 bases). Trimming took off 7 bases at V and 3 bases at J, with 11 bases between the two ends. Germline V gene data show CDR1 as SGHNT and CDR2 as YENEEA. This CDR3 has 13 amino acids. The CDR3 DNA sequence: TGTGCCAGCAAGGGGAAAGGGACAGATACGCAGTATTTT. This sequence encodes CASKGKGTDTQYF.

This chain connects TRBV6-5 to TRBJ1-2; the match to TRBD1 covers 9 bases. Looked up from germline, CDR1 is MNHEY and CDR2 is SVGAGI. V gave up 2 bases and J gave up 2 bases; unmatched junction bases: 6. CDR3 size: 16 residues. DNA of the CDR3: TGTGCCAGCAGTTACGATAAACAGGGGGCGAACTATGGCTACACCTTC. It translates to CASSYDKQGANYGYTF.

The rearrangement joins TRBV19 to TRBJ1-2, with 9 positions matching TRBD1. J was trimmed by 3 bases and V by 6 bases; bases with no gene match: 5. The CDR3 totals 14 residues. The V gene's germline CDR1 is LNHDA and CDR2 SQIVND (reference sequence). CDR3 nucleotide sequence: TGTGCCAGTAGCCCCGGGGACAGGGACTATGGCTACACCTTC. Protein sequence: CASSPGDRDYGYTF.

This clone has more than one count but fewer than ten. CDR3 protein: CASSQVLETRDPKEQFF. CDR3 nucleotides: TGCGCCAGCAGCCAAGTGCTCGAGACGCGGGACCCCAAAGAGCAGTTCTTC. V usage is TRBV4-1 and J usage is TRBJ2-1; maybe TRBD2 (6 bases). CDR3 length: 17 amino acids. Trimming cost V 1 base and J 10 bases, with 23 bases left between them. In germline, CDR1 is MGHRA, CDR2 YSYEKL.

The gene calls are TRBV15 and TRBJ1-6, with D unresolved. This CDR3 comprises 13 residues. Trimming cost V 2 bases and J 8 bases, with 7 bases left between them. Germline V lookup: CDR1 LNHNV, CDR2 YYDKDF (reference sequence). CDR3 sequence reads: CATSRLSYSPLHF. The DNA of the CDR3 is TGTGCCACCAGCAGACTCTCTTATTCACCCCTCCACTTT.

V is TRBV6-6 and J is TRBJ1-5; 8 bases map to TRBD1. The V gene end was trimmed by 8 bases and the J gene end by 7 bases; junction bases not matched to a gene: 10. Germline CDR1 reads MNHNY; CDR2 reads SVGAGI (reference sequence). The CDR3 spans 14 residues. The CDR3 spells CASFSDRGGQPQHF. The CDR3 DNA reads as TGTGCCAGCTTTTCAGACAGGGGAGGGCAGCCCCAGCATTTT.

The J gene is TRBJ2-3, the V gene TRBV9, with TRBD1 as a possible D gene (6 bases). CDR3 size: 17 residues. Germline values: CDR1 SGDLS, CDR2 YYNGEE. Between the trimmed V and J ends, which lost 4 bases and 5 bases, there was a span of 23 bases. In nucleotides, the CDR3 is TGTGCCAGCAGCCCCGCCGTGGAGGCAGGGGCGCGAGATACGCAGTATTTT. This encodes CASSPAVEAGARDTQYF.

V usage is TRBV27 and J usage is TRBJ2-7; D call uncertain. CDR1 MNHEY and CDR2 SMNVEV come from the germline V gene (reference sequence). The V end lost 5 bases, the J end lost 6 bases, and 11 bases lay between the germline ends. CDR3 length: 12 residues. DNA for the CDR3: TGTGCCAGCAGTCCCTTTTTCGGCGAGCAGTACTTC. It translates to CASSPFFGEQYF.

This chain uses TRBV5-4 with TRBJ2-3, with TRBD1 as a possible D gene (5 bases). Trimming left V 0 bases short and J 2 bases short, with 13 bases between. CDR1 is SGHNT and CDR2 is YYREEE in the germline V gene (reference sequence). This CDR3 spans 16 amino acids. CDR3: CASSLGGAAPTDTQYF. The CDR3, as DNA: TGTGCCAGCAGCTTGGGGGGCGCGGCGCCCACAGATACGCAGTATTTT.

J is TRBJ1-1 and V is TRBV5-4; 7 nucleotides match TRBD1. Germline values: CDR1 SGHNT, CDR2 YYREEE (reference sequence). The CDR3 has 16 residues. V lost 4 bases to trimming and J lost 6 bases; unmatched junction nucleotides: 15. CDR3 loop: CASSKMTGSARPEAFF. The CDR3 DNA reads as TGTGCCAGCAGCAAGATGACAGGGTCTGCCAGGCCTGAAGCTTTCTTT.

J is TRBJ2-5 and V is TRBV27; no firm D call. The end of the DNA is better explained by TRBJ2-7, so the J call may be wrong. The length of the CDR3 is 18 residues. Germline CDR1 is MNHEY and CDR2 is SMNVEV (reference sequence). In DNA, the CDR3 is TGTGCCAGCAGCCGATTGATTGAGGCCCAATCCAGTTCCTACGAGCAGTACTTC. Translation: CASSRLIEAQSSSYEQYF.

This clone was seen more than once but under ten times. The rearrangement joins TRBV9 to TRBJ1-2, with D possibly TRBD1 on 6 matching bases. V lost 2 bases, J lost 2 bases, and 19 bases lay in between. Germline CDR1 SGDLS, CDR2 YYNGEE. CDR3 length: 17 amino acids. In DNA form, the CDR3 reads TGTGCCAGCAGCGTCGGGGCCCGACAGGAGCGGAACTATGGCTACACCTTC. Amino acid sequence: CASSVGARQERNYGYTF.

On this clone itself: One junction end does not reproduce the germline sequence, and a read error may be involved. V gene TRBV5-6 combines with J gene TRBJ1-1; 8 bases agree with TRBD1. This CDR3 has 14 residues. Germline V CDR1 and CDR2: SGHDT, YYEEEE. Written as DNA, the CDR3 is TGTGCCAGCAGCTCACAGGGGGTGAAAACTGAAGCTTTCTTT. Protein product: CASSSQGVKTEAFF. Looking up the rest from reference TRBV5-6 and TRBJ1-1 gives the full variable domain: DAGVTQSPTHLIKTRGQQVTLRCSPKSGHDTVSWYQQALGQGPQFIFQYYEEEERQRGNFPDRFSGHQFPNYSSELNVNALLLGDSALYLCASSSQGVKTEAFFGQGTRLTVV.

The genes are TRBV27 and TRBJ1-6; TRBD1 matches 7 bases. The ends lost 6 bases at V and 0 bases at J; junction bases unmatched: 5. Looked up from germline, CDR1 is MNHEY and CDR2 is SMNVEV (reference sequence). CDR3 length: 16 residues. The CDR3 DNA is TGTGCCAGCAGGGGACAGCCGAGCTCCTATAATTCACCCCTCCACTTT. It translates to CASRGQPSSYNSPLHF.

The genes are TRBV4-1 and TRBJ1-1, with D unresolved. The V gene's germline CDR1 is MGHRA and CDR2 YSYEKL. The CDR3 is made up of 14 amino acids. V was trimmed by 2 bases and J by 5 bases, leaving 12 bases between them. This chain's CDR3 is CASSQPGKRTEAFF. CDR3 sequence (DNA): TGCGCCAGCAGCCAACCGGGGAAGAGGACTGAAGCTTTCTTT.

The rearrangement uses TRBV4-1 and TRBJ1-4; the D gene is possibly TRBD1 (6 bases). Looked up from germline, CDR1 is MGHRA and CDR2 is YSYEKL. CDR3 length: 13 residues. Trimming shortened V by 4 bases and J by 8 bases, and 11 bases separated the two germline ends. The CDR3 DNA follows: TGCGCCAGCAGCCGGACACAGGGAGAAAAACTGTTTTTT. It codes for CASSRTQGEKLFF.